Listed below are T cell receptor beta chains from one sample, sequenced in a study of siplizumab effects on memory and regulatory T cells. The protocol was immunoSEQ multiplex PCR, while the TCRdb copy is restricted to in-frame clones and leaves out a portion. Seen here are roughly 69,000 clones, approximately 87% observed once, and the top ten hold 3.5% to 4%. The material sequenced was memory CD4+ T cells sorted from blood. Source of these receptors: a human donor in good health. CDR3s include the opening cysteine and the closing phenylalanine or tryptophan. D genes are given only for firm matches. Only some rows state a clone size, as once, few, many or a class for expanded clones.

CDR3aa,CDR3nt,abundance,v_gene,d_gene,j_gene
CASSPGPYGYTF,TGTGCCAGCAGTCCAGGGCCCTATGGCTACACCTTC,-,TRBV6-5,-,TRBJ1-2
CASSSYHGNTGELFF,TGTGCCAGCAGTTCCTACCACGGGAACACCGGGGAGCTGTTTTTT,-,TRBV7-2,-,TRBJ2-2
CATTPSTESYNEQFF,TGTGCCACCACCCCGAGTACGGAATCCTACAATGAGCAGTTCTTC,-,TRBV15,-,TRBJ2-1
CASSYSAAGYTQYF,TGTGCCAGCAGTTACTCGGCTGCGGGGTATACGCAGTATTTT,-,TRBV6-5,-,TRBJ2-3
CASSHYTGARYEQYF,TGCGCCAGCAGCCATTACACAGGGGCCCGCTACGAGCAGTACTTC,-,TRBV4-1,TRBD1,TRBJ2-7
CASRVRGSTDTQYF,TGTGCCAGCCGCGTGAGAGGTAGCACAGATACGCAGTATTTT,-,TRBV27,-,TRBJ2-3
CASTAGVNTGELFF,TGCGCCAGCACCGCAGGGGTGAACACCGGGGAGCTGTTTTTT,-,TRBV5-1,-,TRBJ2-2
CASSDSGGGEKLFF,TGTGCCAGCAGTGACTCTGGGGGAGGTGAAAAACTGTTTTTT,-,TRBV2,-,TRBJ1-4
CASSAVGSSSYEQYF,TGTGCCAGCAGTGCTGTGGGCTCGAGCTCCTACGAGCAGTACTTC,-,TRBV6-1,-,TRBJ2-7
CASSAQALGAFF,TGTGCCAGTAGTGCTCAGGCTCTCGGGGCTTTCTTT,few,TRBV19,-,TRBJ1-1
CASSKYRDQETQYF,TGTGCCAGCAGCAAATACCGGGACCAAGAGACCCAGTACTTC,-,TRBV5-5,-,TRBJ2-5
CASSPGLAGGYETQYF,TGTGCCAGCAGTCCCGGACTAGCGGGGGGGTATGAGACCCAGTACTTC,-,TRBV27,TRBD2,TRBJ2-5
CASSYSSPGHYGYTF,TGTGCCAGCAGTTACTCCAGCCCAGGGCACTATGGCTACACCTTC,few,TRBV6-5,-,TRBJ1-2
CASSWDGEGDQPQHF,TGCGCCAGCAGCTGGGACGGGGAAGGAGATCAGCCCCAGCATTTT,-,TRBV5-1,-,TRBJ1-5
CASRAEGQGANGYTF,TGTGCCAGCAGGGCGGAGGGACAGGGGGCGAATGGCTACACCTTC,-,TRBV2,TRBD1,TRBJ1-2
CASSFNRDHEQYF,TGTGCCAGCAGCTTTAACAGGGACCACGAGCAGTACTTC,-,TRBV7-2,-,TRBJ2-7
CASSLVPLSYEQYF,TGTGCCAGCAGCTTAGTACCCCTCTCCTACGAGCAGTACTTC,-,TRBV7-9,-,TRBJ2-7
CASSYNYQDEEKLFF,TGTGCCAGCAGTTACAATTATCAGGATGAGGAAAAACTGTTTTTT,-,TRBV6-5,-,TRBJ1-4
CASSRGQANEKLFF,TGTGCCAGCAGCCGGGGGCAGGCTAATGAAAAACTGTTTTTT,-,TRBV11-2,-,TRBJ1-4
CASSLARLAGVDEQFF,TGTGCCAGCAGCTTAGCGCGGTTAGCGGGGGTGGATGAGCAGTTCTTC,-,TRBV7-2,TRBD2,TRBJ2-1
CASSPRSGDEQFF,TGTGCCAGCAGCCCGCGGTCGGGGGATGAGCAGTTCTTC,-,TRBV5-4,-,TRBJ2-1
CASSVSGTGTRGQYF,TGTGCCAGCAGCGTATCCGGGACAGGGACCAGGGGGCAGTACTTC,once,TRBV9,TRBD1,TRBJ2-7
CASSPGGKLFF,TGCGCCAGCAGCCCCGGGGGAAAACTGTTTTTT,-,TRBV4-1,-,TRBJ1-4
CASRTSGNYEQYF,TGTGCCAGCAGGACTAGCGGGAACTACGAGCAGTACTTC,-,TRBV4-2,TRBD2,TRBJ2-7
CASSLEGNTEAFF,TGTGCCAGCAGCTTGGAGGGAAACACTGAAGCTTTCTTT,-,TRBV5-4,-,TRBJ1-1
CASTTGPGYEQYF,TGTGCCAGCACCACAGGGCCAGGGTACGAGCAGTACTTC,-,TRBV6-1,-,TRBJ2-7
CASRGSWGNQPQHF,TGTGCCAGCAGAGGAAGTTGGGGGAATCAGCCCCAGCATTTT,-,TRBV2,-,TRBJ1-5
CASRTPQGVAYNEQFF,TGCGCCAGCAGAACACCACAGGGAGTCGCCTACAATGAGCAGTTCTTC,few,TRBV23-1,-,TRBJ2-1
CASSLSGTGSAYEQYF,TGTGCCAGCAGCTTAAGTGGGACAGGGAGCGCCTACGAGCAGTACTTC,once,TRBV7-6,TRBD1,TRBJ2-7
CASSSSIGGDTEAFF,TGCGCCAGCAGCTCTTCGATCGGCGGGGACACTGAAGCTTTCTTT,-,TRBV5-1,-,TRBJ1-1
CASGLGTGYTF,TGTGCTAGTGGTTTGGGGACAGGCTACACCTTC,-,TRBV12-5,-,TRBJ1-2